This TCR beta chain appears in the sequencing data of a study of blood T cell repertoires in COVID-19. The study counted Cohort 3 donors as recovered given two negative PCRs, clearance, or symptom resolution. There are 15 residues in the CDR3. The V end was cut by 0 bases, the J end by 2 bases, with 11 bases between. The V gene's germline CDR1 is LGHDT and CDR2 YNNKEL (reference sequence). Method: immunoSEQ multiplex PCR; TCRdb's copy keeps in-frame clones and lacks some. In the table there are about 250,000 clones, roughly 85% of which are singletons. Specimen: PBMCs or T cells enriched from blood (not recorded which). J is TRBJ2-7 and V is TRBV3-1 (or the pseudogene TRBV3-2); D gene ambiguous. This TCR derives from a woman aged 30 to 39 who had recovered from COVID-19. The CDR3 reads CASSQDHDITYEQYF. CDR3 DNA sequence: TGTGCCAGCAGCCAAGATCACGACATCACCTACGAGCAGTACTTC.